This T cell receptor (beta chain) was identified during a study of beta chain features in type 1 diabetes. On the study more broadly: All samples yielded roughly 100 million examined sorted cells.

Study-level results: Moderate yet significant TCRB CDR3 shortening was seen in Type 1 diabetes patients in all four CD4+ subsets.

One heparinised draw of blood, averaging about 116 mL, came from each donor. All of the isolated RNA was reverse transcribed, so expressed TCRB transcripts were sequenced. Average reads for naive, central memory and regulatory T cell samples were roughly 3.4 million. The table came from immunoSEQ multiplex PCR; TCRdb's copy has only in-frame clones and leaves some out. This table has 600,000 to 700,000 clones, 13% appearing once. This clone came up a few times. Its specificity is not known. Germline lookup yields CDR1 KGHSH and CDR2 LQKENI. The CDR3 runs 16 residues. Losses at the gene ends were 6 bases for V and 3 bases for J; bases not matched to a gene: 12.

Sequencing was carried out using naive CD4+ T cells from blood. The sequence was collected from a man younger than 30 with type 1 diabetes. The chain couples TRBV18 to TRBJ2-7, with TRBD1 matching over 9 bases. The CDR3 DNA is TGTGCCAGCTCCCCAAACCCACAGGGGGCAGGCTACGAGCAGTACTTC. This encodes CASSPNPQGAGYEQYF.